This is a list of T cell receptor beta chains from one sample in a study of control samples from healthy donors and cancer patients. Data came from immunoSEQ multiplex PCR; TCRdb stores just in-frame clones and leaves some out. The table has 350,000 to 450,000 clones, around 90% seen once. Sequenced material: PBMCs. Every receptor here comes from a man in his forties or fifties with head and neck cancer. Each CDR3 is given with its conserved first and last residue. The order of the fields is D gene, J gene, V gene, clone size, CDR3 protein, CDR3 DNA. D genes are given only for firm matches. Some rows mark clone size as missing; the rest say once, few, many or name a class of expanded clone.

d_call: .; j_call: TRBJ1-5; v_call: TRBV24-1; clone_size: .; cdr3_aa: CATSDLSGIQPQHF; cdr3_nt: TGTGCCACCAGTGATTTATCAGGAATACAGCCCCAGCATTTT
d_call: .; j_call: TRBJ2-1; v_call: TRBV19; clone_size: .; cdr3_aa: CASSAYRDGDNEQFF; cdr3_nt: TGTGCCAGTAGTGCATACAGGGACGGGGACAATGAGCAGTTCTTC
d_call: TRBD1; j_call: TRBJ2-5; v_call: TRBV28; clone_size: once; cdr3_aa: CASREGAGITETQYF; cdr3_nt: TGTGCCAGCAGAGAGGGGGCAGGGATAACAGAGACCCAGTACTTC
d_call: .; j_call: TRBJ1-5; v_call: TRBV6-6; clone_size: .; cdr3_aa: CASSHGGGSQPQHF; cdr3_nt: TGTGCCAGCAGCCACGGGGGGGGTTCTCAGCCCCAGCATTTT
d_call: .; j_call: TRBJ1-5; v_call: TRBV19; clone_size: .; cdr3_aa: CASSEQGGGNQPQHF; cdr3_nt: TGTGCCAGTAGTGAACAGGGAGGCGGCAATCAGCCCCAGCATTTT
d_call: .; j_call: TRBJ2-1; v_call: TRBV11-2; clone_size: .; cdr3_aa: CASSSMMPGLVVDEQFF; cdr3_nt: TGTGCCAGCAGCTCCATGATGCCGGGACTGGTAGTGGATGAGCAGTTCTTC
d_call: .; j_call: TRBJ1-1; v_call: TRBV7-6; clone_size: .; cdr3_aa: CASSLALGLGTEAFF; cdr3_nt: TGTGCCAGCAGCTTAGCGCTGGGACTCGGAACTGAAGCTTTCTTT
d_call: TRBD2; j_call: TRBJ2-5; v_call: TRBV3-1/TRBV3-2; clone_size: .; cdr3_aa: CASSQEGTSRHAAYETQYF; cdr3_nt: TGTGCCAGCAGCCAAGAGGGGACTAGCCGGCATGCTGCGTACGAGACCCAGTACTTC
d_call: .; j_call: TRBJ2-1; v_call: TRBV6-5; clone_size: .; cdr3_aa: CASSRTAYNEQFF; cdr3_nt: TGTGCCAGCAGCAGGACAGCCTACAATGAGCAGTTCTTC
d_call: .; j_call: TRBJ1-5; v_call: TRBV2; clone_size: .; cdr3_aa: CASSDLIRTQPQHF; cdr3_nt: TGTGCCAGCAGTGATCTGATAAGGACGCAGCCCCAGCATTTT
d_call: TRBD1; j_call: TRBJ1-1; v_call: TRBV7-2; clone_size: .; cdr3_aa: CASSFGQGRSEAFF; cdr3_nt: TGTGCCAGCAGCTTCGGACAGGGGCGTTCTGAAGCTTTCTTT
d_call: .; j_call: TRBJ2-2; v_call: TRBV19; clone_size: .; cdr3_aa: CASSKYTGELFF; cdr3_nt: TGTGCCAGTAGTAAATACACCGGGGAGCTGTTTTTT
d_call: TRBD1; j_call: TRBJ2-5; v_call: TRBV25-1; clone_size: .; cdr3_aa: CASSGDRGLIQTQYF; cdr3_nt: TGTGCCAGCAGTGGGGACAGGGGGCTTATACAGACCCAGTACTTC
d_call: .; j_call: TRBJ2-1; v_call: TRBV11-2; clone_size: .; cdr3_aa: CASSSGTLNEQFF; cdr3_nt: TGTGCCAGCAGCTCGGGGACACTCAATGAGCAGTTCTTC
d_call: TRBD2; j_call: TRBJ2-7; v_call: TRBV30; clone_size: .; cdr3_aa: CAWSLGLAGSYEQYF; cdr3_nt: TGTGCCTGGAGTTTGGGACTAGCGGGCTCCTACGAGCAGTACTTC
d_call: TRBD2; j_call: TRBJ2-7; v_call: TRBV28; clone_size: .; cdr3_aa: CASSLARGRTSGTYEQYF; cdr3_nt: TGTGCCAGCAGTTTAGCCAGAGGTCGGACTAGCGGCACCTACGAGCAGTACTTC
d_call: .; j_call: TRBJ1-2; v_call: TRBV27; clone_size: .; cdr3_aa: CASSITTGHNYGYTF; cdr3_nt: TGTGCCAGCAGTATAACCACGGGACACAACTATGGCTACACCTTC
d_call: .; j_call: TRBJ2-5; v_call: TRBV24-1; clone_size: .; cdr3_aa: CATSDYPRGRGENQETQYF; cdr3_nt: TGTGCCACCAGTGATTACCCCCGGGGCAGGGGGGAGAATCAAGAGACCCAGTACTTC
d_call: TRBD1; j_call: TRBJ2-1; v_call: TRBV19; clone_size: .; cdr3_aa: CASSLNRGNEQFF; cdr3_nt: TGTGCCAGTAGTCTAAACAGGGGGAATGAGCAGTTCTTC
d_call: TRBD1; j_call: TRBJ1-5; v_call: TRBV4-3; clone_size: few; cdr3_aa: CASGYQGDQPQHF; cdr3_nt: TGCGCCAGCGGATATCAGGGGGATCAGCCCCAGCATTTT
d_call: .; j_call: TRBJ2-4; v_call: TRBV11-3; clone_size: .; cdr3_aa: CASSTTENIQYF; cdr3_nt: TGTGCCAGCAGCACTACAGAAAACATTCAGTACTTC
d_call: .; j_call: TRBJ1-4; v_call: TRBV5-4; clone_size: .; cdr3_aa: CASSSGRGEKLFF; cdr3_nt: TGTGCCAGCAGCTCGGGGAGGGGGGAAAAACTGTTTTTT
d_call: TRBD1; j_call: TRBJ2-4; v_call: TRBV15; clone_size: .; cdr3_aa: CATSSGETGWGAKNIQYF; cdr3_nt: TGTGCCACCAGCAGTGGGGAGACAGGGTGGGGGGCCAAAAACATTCAGTACTTC
d_call: TRBD1; j_call: TRBJ1-3; v_call: TRBV3-1/TRBV3-2; clone_size: .; cdr3_aa: CASSRQVDRVTGNTIYF; cdr3_nt: TGTGCCAGCAGCCGACAAGTAGACAGGGTTACTGGAAACACCATATATTTT
d_call: TRBD1; j_call: TRBJ1-2; v_call: TRBV6-2/TRBV6-3; clone_size: .; cdr3_aa: CASSRDRGRGGYTF; cdr3_nt: TGTGCCAGCAGTCGGGACAGGGGGCGAGGTGGCTACACCTTC
d_call: TRBD2; j_call: TRBJ2-3; v_call: TRBV10-3; clone_size: .; cdr3_aa: CAISTSGGPDTQYF; cdr3_nt: TGTGCCATCAGTACTAGCGGGGGCCCAGATACGCAGTATTTT
d_call: TRBD1; j_call: TRBJ1-1; v_call: TRBV15; clone_size: .; cdr3_aa: CATSRGQGEAFF; cdr3_nt: TGTGCCACCAGCAGAGGACAGGGAGAAGCTTTCTTT
d_call: .; j_call: TRBJ2-2; v_call: TRBV6-5; clone_size: .; cdr3_aa: CASRGGAGNTGELFF; cdr3_nt: TGTGCCAGCAGGGGGGGGGCCGGGAACACCGGGGAGCTGTTTTTT
d_call: .; j_call: TRBJ2-5; v_call: TRBV7-9; clone_size: .; cdr3_aa: CASSSGRTLGETQYF; cdr3_nt: TGTGCCAGCAGCTCCGGACGAACTCTCGGAGAGACCCAGTACTTC
d_call: .; j_call: TRBJ1-5; v_call: TRBV18; clone_size: .; cdr3_aa: CASSLDSRDQPQHF; cdr3_nt: TGTGCCAGCTCACTAGACAGCCGTGATCAGCCCCAGCATTTT
d_call: .; j_call: TRBJ2-1; v_call: TRBV5-5; clone_size: .; cdr3_aa: CASSLDLTDEQFF; cdr3_nt: TGTGCCAGCAGCTTGGATTTGACAGATGAGCAGTTCTTC
d_call: .; j_call: TRBJ1-4; v_call: TRBV7-9; clone_size: .; cdr3_aa: CASSLELATEANEKLFF; cdr3_nt: TGTGCCAGCAGCTTAGAGCTTGCGACGGAAGCTAATGAAAAACTGTTTTTT
d_call: .; j_call: TRBJ1-6; v_call: TRBV6-2/TRBV6-3; clone_size: once; cdr3_aa: CASSYSRGNSPLHF; cdr3_nt: TGTGCCAGCAGTTACTCGCGCGGTAATTCACCCCTCCACTTT
d_call: .; j_call: TRBJ2-3; v_call: TRBV27; clone_size: .; cdr3_aa: CASSPSRGGGDTQYF; cdr3_nt: TGTGCCAGCAGCCCATCCCGTGGAGGGGGAGATACGCAGTATTTT
d_call: .; j_call: TRBJ1-1; v_call: TRBV28; clone_size: once; cdr3_aa: CASSLFEGPAFF; cdr3_nt: TGTGCCAGCAGTTTATTTGAGGGGCCGGCTTTCTTT
d_call: TRBD2; j_call: TRBJ2-1; v_call: TRBV7-2; clone_size: few; cdr3_aa: CASSPWGLATYNEQFF; cdr3_nt: TGTGCCAGCAGCCCATGGGGACTAGCGACGTACAATGAGCAGTTCTTC
d_call: TRBD2; j_call: TRBJ2-7; v_call: TRBV4-1; clone_size: .; cdr3_aa: CASSQAIAGPYEQYF; cdr3_nt: TGCGCCAGCAGCCAAGCTATAGCGGGGCCCTACGAGCAGTACTTC
d_call: .; j_call: TRBJ2-2; v_call: TRBV19; clone_size: .; cdr3_aa: CASGVQASIKRELFF; cdr3_nt: TGTGCCAGTGGAGTCCAAGCTAGCATAAAAAGGGAGCTGTTTTTT
d_call: .; j_call: TRBJ2-1; v_call: TRBV19; clone_size: .; cdr3_aa: CASSPGTGFSGVSDNEQFF; cdr3_nt: TGTGCCAGTAGCCCCGGGACAGGGTTTAGCGGGGTGAGTGACAATGAGCAGTTCTTC
d_call: .; j_call: TRBJ2-7; v_call: TRBV6-5; clone_size: .; cdr3_aa: CASSYSTGFGSYEQYF; cdr3_nt: TGTGCCAGCAGTTACTCCACAGGGTTTGGCTCCTACGAGCAGTACTTC
d_call: TRBD1; j_call: TRBJ1-2; v_call: TRBV28; clone_size: .; cdr3_aa: CASSTGPGQDYGYTF; cdr3_nt: TGTGCCAGCAGTACTGGACCGGGACAGGACTATGGCTACACCTTC
d_call: .; j_call: TRBJ2-3; v_call: TRBV25-1; clone_size: .; cdr3_aa: CASHGTSSTDTQYF; cdr3_nt: TGTGCCAGCCATGGTACCTCTAGCACAGATACGCAGTATTTT
d_call: TRBD2; j_call: TRBJ2-5; v_call: TRBV27; clone_size: .; cdr3_aa: CASGTRQGRTSGQETQYF; cdr3_nt: TGTGCCAGCGGAACCCGACAGGGGAGGACTAGCGGTCAAGAGACCCAGTACTTC
d_call: TRBD1; j_call: TRBJ1-1; v_call: TRBV9; clone_size: .; cdr3_aa: CASSVGGGGGTEAFF; cdr3_nt: TGTGCCAGCAGCGTAGGTGGAGGGGGCGGCACTGAAGCTTTCTTT
d_call: .; j_call: TRBJ2-2; v_call: TRBV5-5; clone_size: .; cdr3_aa: CASSLVWLANTGELFF; cdr3_nt: TGTGCCAGCAGCTTGGTATGGTTGGCGAACACCGGGGAGCTGTTTTTT